This T cell receptor beta chain was found in a study of T-cell reconstitution after alpha-beta-depleted transplantation in children. The CDR3 sequence is 14 residues long. V dropped 3 bases and J dropped 6 bases, with 15 bases sitting between them. Germline values: CDR1 SGHKS, CDR2 YYEKEE (reference sequence). Unique molecular identifiers were incorporated during preparation of the TCRbeta library. TCRdb re-derived calls from the PCR reads in MiXCR, one entry per CDR3 protein. The sample lists about half a million distinct CDR3 sequences, roughly an eighth seen once, with 4.5% to 6% in the top ten. This specimen was PBMCs from the stem cell graft donor, taken from the stem cell graft. The rearrangement uses TRBV5-5 and TRBJ1-1; perhaps TRBD1 as D (5 bases). This sequence originates from a human donor who donated a stem cell graft to a child with combined immunodeficiency. The CDR3 sequence: CASSSMTVGAEAFF. DNA of the CDR3: TGTGCCAGCAGCTCAATGACAGTGGGTGCTGAAGCTTTCTTT.